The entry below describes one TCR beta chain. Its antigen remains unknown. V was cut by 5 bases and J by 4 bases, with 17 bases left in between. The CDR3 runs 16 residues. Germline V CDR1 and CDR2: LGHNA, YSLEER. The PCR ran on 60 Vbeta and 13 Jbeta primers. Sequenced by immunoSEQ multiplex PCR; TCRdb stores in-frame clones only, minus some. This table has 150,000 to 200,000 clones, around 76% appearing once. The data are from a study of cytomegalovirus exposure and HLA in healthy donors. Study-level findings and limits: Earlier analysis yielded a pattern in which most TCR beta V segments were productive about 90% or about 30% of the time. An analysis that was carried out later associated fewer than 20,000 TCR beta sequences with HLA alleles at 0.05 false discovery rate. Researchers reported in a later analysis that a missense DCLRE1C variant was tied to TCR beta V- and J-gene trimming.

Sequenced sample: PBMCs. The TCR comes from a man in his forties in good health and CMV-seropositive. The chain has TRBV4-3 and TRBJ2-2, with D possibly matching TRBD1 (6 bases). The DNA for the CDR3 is TGCGCCAGCAGCGCAAAACAGGGTGATTTCACCGGGGAGCTGTTTTTT. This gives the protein CASSAKQGDFTGELFF.